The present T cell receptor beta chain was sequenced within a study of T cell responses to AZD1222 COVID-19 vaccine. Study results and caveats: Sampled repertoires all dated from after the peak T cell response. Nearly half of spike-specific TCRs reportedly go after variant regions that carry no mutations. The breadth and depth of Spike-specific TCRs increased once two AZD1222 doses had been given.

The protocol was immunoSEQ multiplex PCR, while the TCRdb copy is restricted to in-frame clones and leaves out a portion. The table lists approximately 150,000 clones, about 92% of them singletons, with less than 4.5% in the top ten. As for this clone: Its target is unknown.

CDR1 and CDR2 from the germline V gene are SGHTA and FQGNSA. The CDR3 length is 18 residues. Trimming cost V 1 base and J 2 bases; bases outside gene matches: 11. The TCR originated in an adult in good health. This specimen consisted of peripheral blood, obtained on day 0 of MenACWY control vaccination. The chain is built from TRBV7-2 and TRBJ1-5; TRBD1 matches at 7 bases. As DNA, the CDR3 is TGTGCCAGCAGCTTAGTAGGAGGGGGCAGTTTGGGCAATCAGCCCCAGCATTTT. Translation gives CASSLVGGGSLGNQPQHF.